This TCR beta chain was captured by sequencing in a study of T cells after yellow fever vaccination (dated by TCRdb to about 2019). Turning to the overall study: The SMART-Seq v4 Ultra Low Input RNA kit was used to prepare libraries from fractions with low cell numbers. Blood samples were taken at several timepoints before and after primary and secondary immunization, and bulk PBMC replicates and cell subsets were isolated. The cohort comprised two healthy male donors, one aged 18 to 30 and one aged 30 to 39 years. To follow T-cell clones before and after primary and booster YFV17D yellow fever vaccination, bulk TCR alpha and beta repertoires were sequenced over time.

On the study overall, not on this receptor specifically: Compared with the primary T-cell response, the secondary T-cell response was faster but weaker, reaching its peak on day 5 rather than on day 15. The study included only a couple of donors, which limits how far the findings can be generalized. After the booster, most clones that had expanded after primary vaccination were detected again (around 96% of CD4 and more than 80% of CD8), suggesting broad maintenance of memory. A small fraction of clonotypes appeared in both the CD4 and CD8 compartments, likely as a result of convergent recombination. Computational filtering was required because FACS-sorted repertoires could contain abundant contaminating clonotypes from the bulk population.

In the germline V gene (reference sequence), CDR1 corresponds to DFQATT and CDR2 to SNEGSKA. Including the terminal cysteine and phenylalanine, the CDR3 comprises 16 residues. Only the CDR3 DNA stays, 48 bases, in frame from base 1. Trimming accounts for 2 bases at V and 2 bases at J, while the number of junction bases matched to no gene is 11. TCR cDNA was synthesized by 5'RACE template switching, through which a universal primer site and unique molecular identifiers were introduced. cDNA synthesis was primed from both the TCR alpha and TCR beta constant segments. Library amplification involved two PCR steps, and the second step added sample barcodes and sequencing adapters. Sequencing of libraries was done on Illumina HiSeq 2500 (2x100 bp) or NovaSeq (2x150 bp). Regarding the original processing steps: Demultiplexing of reads and collapsing into UMI consensus sequences were performed with MIGEC, and V(D)J alignment was carried out with MiXCR. Vaccine-responding clonotypes were defined with edgeR using replicate PBMC samples, requiring FDR below 0.01 and a log2 fold change above 5 up to day 15. CD4 or CD8 identity was assigned to each bulk clonotype according to whether the clonotype was present at higher abundance in the sequenced CD4 repertoire or the sequenced CD8 repertoire. TCRdb reprocessed the public reads (quality trimming at Q25 with fastp, clone calling with MiXCR) and kept in-frame beta chains. Duplicate CDR3 protein sequences are folded into a single record with the most common DNA and genes. TCRdb's processing, not the study's, gives the V and J calls here. This sample comprises around 600,000 distinct CDR3 sequences, 9% to 15% of them detected only once. The ten top clones hold about 15% of the sample.

This clonotype has just a few counts. Its specific antigen is unknown. Base qualities are missing; no much larger clone stands one base away. The sample's treatment or condition label, in plain terms: live attenuated yellow fever vaccine strain. At every blood-draw timepoint, two biological replicates of bulk PBMCs were collected. A standard Ficoll-Paque protocol was used to isolate PBMCs from peripheral blood. TriZol was used to extract RNA from bulk PBMCs, CD4 and CD8 fractions, and dextramer-positive and dextramer-negative fractions. This sample comprised PBMCs, obtained on the day of the yellow fever booster vaccination. The chain links TRBV20-1 with TRBJ2-5; TRBD1 aligns with 7 central bases. The receptor was derived from a man aged 25-45 years who received the YFV17D yellow fever vaccine. The CDR3 region reads CSARPAGTARQETQYF. Read as DNA, the sequence is TGCAGTGCTAGACCTGCCGGGACAGCGAGACAAGAGACCCAGTACTTC.